This T cell receptor beta chain was identified during a study of blood T cells in healthy people across ages. This clonotype was observed many times. A second 7 to 11 cycle PCR used barcoded and J-beta primers. TCRdb re-called the 5' RACE reads through MiXCR, storing one row per CDR3 protein. This sample has about 700,000 distinct CDR3 sequences; about 30% occur once, and the top ten carry 15%. Germline V lookup: CDR1 ENHRY, CDR2 SYGVKD. This CDR3 region has 15 residues. Trimming pared 4 bases from V and 5 bases from J, leaving 12 bases between. The sequence was obtained from a woman older than 75 in good health. The V and J genes are TRBV10-3 and TRBJ1-6, with a possible D match to TRBD1 (5 bases). The sequencing input was blood. CDR3 nucleotide sequence: TGTGCCATCAGTGCAAAGGGACGGGATAATTCACCCCTCCACTTT. It encodes CAISAKGRDNSPLHF.